This T cell receptor (beta chain) appears in the sequencing data of a study of cytomegalovirus exposure and HLA in healthy donors. Whole-study findings and limits: Most TCR sequences were rare, but some public TCRs occurred in many donors. Reports credit the classifier with highly specific, highly sensitive diagnosis of cytomegalovirus status.

The V segment lost 7 bases and the J segment 4 bases; nucleotides outside the gene matches: 5. Germline CDR1 is MDHEN and CDR2 is SYDVKM. This CDR3 spans 14 amino acids. The PCR used 60 Vbeta and 13 Jbeta primers. Original methodology: Tens of millions of unique TCR beta chains, roughly 11 million shared, were counted in a later analysis. Generated by immunoSEQ multiplex PCR, the TCRdb table keeps only in-frame clones and is missing some. The DNA gave D and trimming, while V, J and clone size come from that table. Here the sample spans around 230,000 clones, roughly 79% being singletons. This clone has just a few counts. Its antigen is currently unknown.

This clonotype was obtained from a male donor in good health and CMV-seronegative. The rearrangement links TRBV28 to TRBJ2-7, with 12 bases that match TRBD1. The specimen sequenced was PBMCs. The CDR3 DNA follows: TGTGCCAGCACCCCGGGACAGGGGGCTTACGAGCAGTACTTC. This codes for CASTPGQGAYEQYF.